The present T cell receptor beta chain was sequenced within a study of regulatory T cells in long-lasting Graves disease. The overall study: For under 3 months, newly diagnosed Graves' patients had been taking antithyroid drugs.

Trimming removed 5 bases from V and 0 bases from J, with 7 bases in between. The CDR3 runs 14 residues. Looked up from germline, CDR1 is SGHVS and CDR2 is FNYEAQ. A word on this clonotype: What it binds is not known.

General study results and limits: Favoring TRBV28, TRBJ1-2 and TRBJ2-5 was a feature seen in persistent disease.

For TCR beta, libraries came from iRepertoire HTBI primers and Arm-PCR of CDR3 regions. TCRdb redid the calling of the multiplex PCR reads with MiXCR, one entry per CDR3 protein. The top ten hold roughly 18% of the sample, which has roughly 610,000 distinct CDR3 sequences, approximately 15% seen once. Stated time point: newly diagnosed GD, antithyroid drugs for less than 3 months. Scientists built the TCR library using RNA that was extracted from PBMCs. This same sample was also taken into another study, of T cells in Graves' hyperthyroidism and ophthalmopathy. That study adds: The study defined stable Graves' hyperthyroidism as no ophthalmopathy progression within 18 months. In the blood, most expanded thyroid clonotypes above 0.001 appeared as well.

The source of this sequence is a woman in her twenties or thirties with Graves disease. The sequencing used peripheral blood mononuclear cells (PBMCs), collected at new diagnosis, from a patient treated with antithyroid drugs. This rearrangement joins TRBV7-6 to TRBJ2-2; D perhaps matches TRBD2 (6 bases). The CDR3 reads CASSRLANTGELFF. The CDR3 nucleotides read TGTGCCAGCAGCAGACTAGCGAACACCGGGGAGCTGTTTTTT.